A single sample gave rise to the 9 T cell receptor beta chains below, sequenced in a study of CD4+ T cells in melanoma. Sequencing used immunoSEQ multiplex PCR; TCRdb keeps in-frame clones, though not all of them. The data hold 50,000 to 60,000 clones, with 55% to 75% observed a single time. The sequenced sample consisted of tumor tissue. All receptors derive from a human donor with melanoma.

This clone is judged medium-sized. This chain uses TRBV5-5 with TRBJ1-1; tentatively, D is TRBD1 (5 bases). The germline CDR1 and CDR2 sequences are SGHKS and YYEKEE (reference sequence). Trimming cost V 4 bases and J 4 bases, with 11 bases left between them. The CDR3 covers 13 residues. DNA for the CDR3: TGTGCCAGCAGCCCGCCGGGGGGCACTGAAGCTTTCTTT. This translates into CASSPPGGTEAFF.

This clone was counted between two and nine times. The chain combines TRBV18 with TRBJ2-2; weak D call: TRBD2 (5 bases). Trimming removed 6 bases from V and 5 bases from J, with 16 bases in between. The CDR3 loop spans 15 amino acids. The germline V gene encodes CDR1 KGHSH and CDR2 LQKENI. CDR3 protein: CASSRTPPGTGELFF. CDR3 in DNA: TGTGCCAGCTCCCGAACCCCACCGGGGACCGGGGAGCTGTTTTTT.

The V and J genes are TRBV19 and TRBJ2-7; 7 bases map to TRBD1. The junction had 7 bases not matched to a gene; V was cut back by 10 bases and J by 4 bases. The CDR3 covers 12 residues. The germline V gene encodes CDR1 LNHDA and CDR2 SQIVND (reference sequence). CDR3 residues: CATRQGQYEQYF. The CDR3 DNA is TGTGCCACCCGACAGGGCCAATACGAGCAGTACTTC.

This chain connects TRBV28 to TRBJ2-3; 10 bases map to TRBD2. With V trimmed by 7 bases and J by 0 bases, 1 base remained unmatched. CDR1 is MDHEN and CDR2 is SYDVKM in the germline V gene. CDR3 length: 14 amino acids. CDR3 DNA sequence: TGTGCCAGCAAACTAGCGGGGAGCACAGATACGCAGTATTTT. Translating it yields CASKLAGSTDTQYF.

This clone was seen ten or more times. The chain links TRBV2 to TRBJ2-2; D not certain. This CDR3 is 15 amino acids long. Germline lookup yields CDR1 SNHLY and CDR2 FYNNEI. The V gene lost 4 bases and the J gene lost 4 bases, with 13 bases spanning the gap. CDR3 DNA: TGTGCCAGCAGTGCGGTAGGCGCAGCCACCGGGGAGCTGTTTTTT. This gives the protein CASSAVGAATGELFF.

This CDR3 is CAWTSEGYTGELFF. In DNA, the CDR3 is TGTGCCTGGACTTCGGAGGGATACACCGGGGAGCTGTTTTTT. The rearrangement uses TRBV30 and TRBJ2-2, with D tentatively TRBD2 (6 bases). The V and J ends lost 4 bases and 3 bases respectively, with 12 bases between them. The CDR3 is made up of 14 amino acids. Germline V CDR1 and CDR2: GTSNPN, SVGIG (reference sequence).

CDR3 nucleotides: TGTGCCAGCAGCCAAGACGGGCAGAACACCGGGGAGCTGTTTTTT. Translating it yields CASSQDGQNTGELFF. V gene TRBV7-2 combines with J gene TRBJ2-2, with D uncertain. Germline lookup yields CDR1 SGHTA and CDR2 FQGNSA. This CDR3 comprises 15 residues. With 5 bases removed from V and 1 base from J, the gap between germline ends came to 11 bases.

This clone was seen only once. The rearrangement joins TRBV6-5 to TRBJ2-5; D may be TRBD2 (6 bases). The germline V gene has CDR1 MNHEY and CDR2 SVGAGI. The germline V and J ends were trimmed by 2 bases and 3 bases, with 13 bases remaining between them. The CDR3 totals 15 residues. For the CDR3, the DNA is TGTGCCAGCAGTTACGGGGGGTCTACTAAAGAGACCCAGTACTTC. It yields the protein CASSYGGSTKETQYF.

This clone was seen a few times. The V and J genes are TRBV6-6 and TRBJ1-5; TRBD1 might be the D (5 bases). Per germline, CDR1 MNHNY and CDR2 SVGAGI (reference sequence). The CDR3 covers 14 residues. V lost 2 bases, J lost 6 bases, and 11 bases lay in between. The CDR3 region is CASSYGTNGQPQHF. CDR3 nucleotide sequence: TGTGCCAGCAGTTACGGGACTAATGGTCAGCCCCAGCATTTT.